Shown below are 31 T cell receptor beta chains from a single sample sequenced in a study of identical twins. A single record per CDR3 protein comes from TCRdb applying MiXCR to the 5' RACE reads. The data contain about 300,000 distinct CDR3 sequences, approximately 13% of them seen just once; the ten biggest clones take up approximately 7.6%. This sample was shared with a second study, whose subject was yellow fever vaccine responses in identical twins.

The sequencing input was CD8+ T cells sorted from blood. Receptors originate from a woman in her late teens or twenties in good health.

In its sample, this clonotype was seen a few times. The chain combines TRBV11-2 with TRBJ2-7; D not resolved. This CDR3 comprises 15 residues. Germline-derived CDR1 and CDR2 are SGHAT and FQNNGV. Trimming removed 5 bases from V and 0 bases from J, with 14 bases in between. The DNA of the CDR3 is TGTGCCAGCAGCCCCGTTAACCACGTCTCCTACGAGCAGTACTTC. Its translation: CASSPVNHVSYEQYF.

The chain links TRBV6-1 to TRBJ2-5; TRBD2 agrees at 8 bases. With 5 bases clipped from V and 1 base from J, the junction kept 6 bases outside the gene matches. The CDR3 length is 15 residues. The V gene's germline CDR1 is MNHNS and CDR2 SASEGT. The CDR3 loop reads CASSRLTSGQETQYF. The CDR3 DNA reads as TGTGCCAGCAGTCGACTAACTAGCGGCCAAGAGACCCAGTACTTC.

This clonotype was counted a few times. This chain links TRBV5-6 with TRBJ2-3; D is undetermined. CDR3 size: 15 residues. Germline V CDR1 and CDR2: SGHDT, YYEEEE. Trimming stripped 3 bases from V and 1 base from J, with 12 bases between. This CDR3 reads CASSSRTEGTDTQYF. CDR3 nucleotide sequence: TGTGCCAGCAGCTCCAGGACCGAGGGCACAGATACGCAGTATTTT. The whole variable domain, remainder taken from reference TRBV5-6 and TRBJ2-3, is DAGVTQSPTHLIKTRGQQVTLRCSPKSGHDTVSWYQQALGQGPQFIFQYYEEEERQRGNFPDRFSGHQFPNYSSELNVNALLLGDSALYLCASSSRTEGTDTQYFGPGTRLTVL.

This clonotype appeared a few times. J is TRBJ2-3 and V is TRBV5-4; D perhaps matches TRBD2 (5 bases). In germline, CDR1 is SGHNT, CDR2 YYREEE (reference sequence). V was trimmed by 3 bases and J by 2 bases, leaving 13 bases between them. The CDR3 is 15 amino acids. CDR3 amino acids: CASSSPGLHTDTQYF. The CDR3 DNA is TGTGCCAGCAGCTCCCCTGGACTGCACACAGATACGCAGTATTTT.

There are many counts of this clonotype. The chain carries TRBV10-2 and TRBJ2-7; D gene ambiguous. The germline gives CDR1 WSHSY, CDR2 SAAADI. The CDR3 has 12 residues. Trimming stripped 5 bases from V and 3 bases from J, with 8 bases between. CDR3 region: CASSPGVYEQYV. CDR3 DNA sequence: TGCGCCAGCAGTCCAGGAGTCTACGAGCAGTACGTC.

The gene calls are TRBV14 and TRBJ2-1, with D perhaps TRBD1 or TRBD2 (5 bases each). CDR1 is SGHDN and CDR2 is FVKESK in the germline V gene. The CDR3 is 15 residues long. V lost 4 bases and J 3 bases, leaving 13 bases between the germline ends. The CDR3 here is CASSPRGWIYNEQFF. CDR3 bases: TGTGCCAGCAGCCCCCGGGGCTGGATCTACAATGAGCAGTTCTTC.

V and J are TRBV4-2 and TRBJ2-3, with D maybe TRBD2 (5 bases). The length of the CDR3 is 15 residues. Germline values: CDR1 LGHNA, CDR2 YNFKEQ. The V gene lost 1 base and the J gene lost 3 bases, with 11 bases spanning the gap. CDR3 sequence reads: CASSQAPEGTDTQYF. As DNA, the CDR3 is TGTGCCAGCAGCCAAGCCCCCGAGGGAACAGATACGCAGTATTTT.

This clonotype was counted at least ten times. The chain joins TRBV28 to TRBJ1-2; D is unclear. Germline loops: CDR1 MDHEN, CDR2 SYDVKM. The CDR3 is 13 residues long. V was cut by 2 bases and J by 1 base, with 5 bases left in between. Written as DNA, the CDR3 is TGTGCCAGCAGTTTACAGAGTAACTATGGCTACACCTTC. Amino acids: CASSLQSNYGYTF.

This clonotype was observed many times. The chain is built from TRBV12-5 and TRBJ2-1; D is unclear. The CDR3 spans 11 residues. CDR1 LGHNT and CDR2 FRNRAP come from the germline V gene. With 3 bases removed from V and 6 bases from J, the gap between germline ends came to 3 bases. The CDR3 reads CASGFGNEQFF. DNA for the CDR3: TGTGCTAGTGGTTTTGGCAATGAGCAGTTCTTC. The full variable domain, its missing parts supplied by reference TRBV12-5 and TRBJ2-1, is DARVTQTPRHKVTEMGQEVTMRCQPILGHNTVFWYRQTMMQGLELLAYFRNRAPLDDSGMPKDRFSAEMPDATLATLKIQPSEPRDSAVYFCASGFGNEQFFGPGTRLTVL.

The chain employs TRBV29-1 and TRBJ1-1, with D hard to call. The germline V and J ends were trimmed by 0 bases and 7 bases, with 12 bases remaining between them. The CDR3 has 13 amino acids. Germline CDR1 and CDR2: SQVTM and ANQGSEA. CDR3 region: CSVEDEGKFEAFF. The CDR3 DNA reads TGCAGCGTTGAAGATGAGGGAAAATTTGAAGCTTTCTTT.

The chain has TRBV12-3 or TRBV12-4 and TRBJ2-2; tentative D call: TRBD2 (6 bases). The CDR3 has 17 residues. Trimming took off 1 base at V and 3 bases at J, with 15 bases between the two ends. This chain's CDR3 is CASSLGGGNPYTGELFF. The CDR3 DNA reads TGTGCCAGCAGTTTAGGGGGAGGAAACCCCTACACCGGGGAGCTGTTTTTT.

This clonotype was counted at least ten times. CDR3 loop: CAILRGSYNEQFF. CDR3 nucleotide sequence: TGTGCCATCCTTCGAGGCTCCTACAATGAGCAGTTCTTC. The V and J genes are TRBV7-9 and TRBJ2-1, with D uncertain. Trimming removed 10 bases at V and 0 bases at J, with 10 bases between. CDR1 is SEHNR and CDR2 is FQNEAQ in the germline V gene (reference sequence). The CDR3 has 13 amino acids.

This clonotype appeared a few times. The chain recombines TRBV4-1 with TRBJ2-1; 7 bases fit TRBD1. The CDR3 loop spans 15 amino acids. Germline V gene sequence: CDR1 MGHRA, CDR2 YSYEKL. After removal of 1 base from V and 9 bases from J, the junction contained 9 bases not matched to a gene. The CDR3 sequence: CASSQGASPGGEQFF. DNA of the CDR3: TGCGCCAGCAGCCAAGGGGCCAGCCCAGGGGGTGAGCAGTTCTTC.

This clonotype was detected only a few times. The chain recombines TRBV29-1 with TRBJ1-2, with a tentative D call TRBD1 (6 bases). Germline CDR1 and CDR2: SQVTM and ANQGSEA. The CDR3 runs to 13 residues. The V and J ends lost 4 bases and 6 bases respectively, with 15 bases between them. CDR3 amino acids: CSVGQAARHGYTF. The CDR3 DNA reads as TGCAGCGTTGGACAGGCTGCTAGGCATGGCTACACCTTC.

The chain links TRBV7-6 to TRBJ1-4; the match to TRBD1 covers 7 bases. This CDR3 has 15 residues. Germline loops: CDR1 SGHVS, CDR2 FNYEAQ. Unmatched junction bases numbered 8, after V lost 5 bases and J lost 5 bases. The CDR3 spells CASSTYRGRNEKLFF. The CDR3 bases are TGTGCCAGCAGCACCTACAGGGGTCGCAATGAAAAACTGTTTTTT.

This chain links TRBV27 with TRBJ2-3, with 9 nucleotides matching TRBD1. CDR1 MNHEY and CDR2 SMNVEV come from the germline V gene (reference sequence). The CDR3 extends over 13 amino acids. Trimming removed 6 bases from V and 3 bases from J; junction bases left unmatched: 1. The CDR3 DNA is TGTGCCAGCAGGGACAGGGGTACAGATACGCAGTATTTT. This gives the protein CASRDRGTDTQYF.

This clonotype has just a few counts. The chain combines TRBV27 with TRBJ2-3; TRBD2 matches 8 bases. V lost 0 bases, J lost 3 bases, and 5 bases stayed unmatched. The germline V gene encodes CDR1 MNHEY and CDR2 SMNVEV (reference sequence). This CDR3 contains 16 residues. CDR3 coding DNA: TGTGCCAGCAGTTTATCGCGGGGGGAGTTAACAGATACGCAGTATTTT. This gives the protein CASSLSRGELTDTQYF.

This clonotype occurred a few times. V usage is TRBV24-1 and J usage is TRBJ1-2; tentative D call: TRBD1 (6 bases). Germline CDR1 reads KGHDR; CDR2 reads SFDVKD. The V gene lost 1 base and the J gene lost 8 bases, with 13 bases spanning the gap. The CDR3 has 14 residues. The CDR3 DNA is TGTGCCACCAGTGATTTTCCAGGGGAGGTCGGCTACACCTTC. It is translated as CATSDFPGEVGYTF.

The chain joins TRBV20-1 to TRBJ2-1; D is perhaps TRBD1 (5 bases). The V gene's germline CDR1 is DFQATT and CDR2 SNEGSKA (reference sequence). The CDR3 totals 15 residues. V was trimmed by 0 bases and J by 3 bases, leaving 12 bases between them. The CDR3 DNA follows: TGCAGTGCTAGAGATCCGGGCAGGGACTACAATGAGCAGTTCTTC. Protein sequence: CSARDPGRDYNEQFF.

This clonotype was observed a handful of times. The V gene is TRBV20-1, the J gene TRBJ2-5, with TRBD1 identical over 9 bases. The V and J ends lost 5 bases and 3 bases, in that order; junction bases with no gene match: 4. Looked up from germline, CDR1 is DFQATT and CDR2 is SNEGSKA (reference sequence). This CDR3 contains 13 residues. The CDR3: CSADRDREETQYF. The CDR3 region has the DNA TGCAGTGCTGACCGGGACAGGGAAGAGACCCAGTACTTC.

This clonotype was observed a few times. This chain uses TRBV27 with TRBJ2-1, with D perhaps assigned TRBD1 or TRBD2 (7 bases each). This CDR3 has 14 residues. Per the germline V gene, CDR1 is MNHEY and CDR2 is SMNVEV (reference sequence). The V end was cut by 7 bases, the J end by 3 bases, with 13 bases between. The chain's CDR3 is CASTRGGLYNEQFF. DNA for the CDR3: TGTGCCAGCACCAGGGGGGGCCTCTACAATGAGCAGTTCTTC.

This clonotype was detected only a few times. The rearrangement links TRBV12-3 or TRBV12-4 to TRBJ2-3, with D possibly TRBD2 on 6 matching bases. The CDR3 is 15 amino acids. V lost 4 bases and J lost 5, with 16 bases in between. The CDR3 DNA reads TGTGCCAGCAGTTACGGTCGGACTAATGTAGATACGCAGTATTTT. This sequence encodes CASSYGRTNVDTQYF.

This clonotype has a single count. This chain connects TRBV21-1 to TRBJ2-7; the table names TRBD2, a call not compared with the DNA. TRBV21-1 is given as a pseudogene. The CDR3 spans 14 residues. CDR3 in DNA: TGTGCCAGCAGCTTCGGAGGGTTCAGGAACGAGCAGTACTTC. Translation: CASSFGGFRNEQYF.

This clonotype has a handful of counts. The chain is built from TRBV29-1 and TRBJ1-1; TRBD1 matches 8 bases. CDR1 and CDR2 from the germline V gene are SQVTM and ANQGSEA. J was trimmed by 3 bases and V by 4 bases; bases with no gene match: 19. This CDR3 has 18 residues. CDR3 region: CSVGSFTDRDLKYTEAFF. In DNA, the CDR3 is TGCAGCGTTGGAAGCTTCACGGACAGGGATTTGAAATACACTGAAGCTTTCTTT.

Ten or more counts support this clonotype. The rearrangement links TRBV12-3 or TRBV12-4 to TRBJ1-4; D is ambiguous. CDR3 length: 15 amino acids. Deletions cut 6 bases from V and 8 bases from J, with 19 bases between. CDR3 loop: CASSPSQRTREKLFF. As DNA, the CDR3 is TGTGCCAGCAGCCCCTCACAGCGGACTCGAGAAAAACTGTTTTTT.

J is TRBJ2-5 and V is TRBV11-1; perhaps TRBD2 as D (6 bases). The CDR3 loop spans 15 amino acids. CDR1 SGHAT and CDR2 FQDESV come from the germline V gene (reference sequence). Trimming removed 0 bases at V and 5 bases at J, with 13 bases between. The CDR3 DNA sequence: TGTGCCAGCAGCTTAGCGCTTGCGGGGAGCGAGACCCAGTACTTC. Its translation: CASSLALAGSETQYF.

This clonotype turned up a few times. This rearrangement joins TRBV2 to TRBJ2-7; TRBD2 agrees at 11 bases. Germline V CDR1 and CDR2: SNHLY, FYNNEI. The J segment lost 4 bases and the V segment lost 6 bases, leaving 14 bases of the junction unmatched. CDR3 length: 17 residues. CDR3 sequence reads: CASSHLNSGRALYEQYF. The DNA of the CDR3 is TGTGCCAGCAGCCACCTGAATAGCGGGAGGGCCTTGTACGAGCAGTACTTC.

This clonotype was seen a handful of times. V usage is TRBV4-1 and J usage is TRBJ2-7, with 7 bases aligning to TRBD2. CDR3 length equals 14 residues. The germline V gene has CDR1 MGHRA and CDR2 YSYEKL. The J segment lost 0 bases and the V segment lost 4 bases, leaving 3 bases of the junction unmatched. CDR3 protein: CASSPSGGSYEQYF. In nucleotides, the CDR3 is TGCGCCAGCAGCCCTAGCGGAGGCTCCTACGAGCAGTACTTC.

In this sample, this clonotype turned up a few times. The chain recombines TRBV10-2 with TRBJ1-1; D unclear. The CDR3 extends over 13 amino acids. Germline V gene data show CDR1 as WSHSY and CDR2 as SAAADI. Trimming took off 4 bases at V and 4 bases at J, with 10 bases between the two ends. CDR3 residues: CASSVDTATEAFF. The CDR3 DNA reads TGCGCCAGCAGTGTAGATACAGCCACTGAAGCTTTCTTT.

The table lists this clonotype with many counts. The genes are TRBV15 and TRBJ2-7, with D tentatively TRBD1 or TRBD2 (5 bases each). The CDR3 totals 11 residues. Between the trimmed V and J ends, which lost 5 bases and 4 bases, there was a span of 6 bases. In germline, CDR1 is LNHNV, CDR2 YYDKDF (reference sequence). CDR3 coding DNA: TGTGCCACCAGCGGGGGATACGAGCAGTACTTC. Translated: CATSGGYEQYF.

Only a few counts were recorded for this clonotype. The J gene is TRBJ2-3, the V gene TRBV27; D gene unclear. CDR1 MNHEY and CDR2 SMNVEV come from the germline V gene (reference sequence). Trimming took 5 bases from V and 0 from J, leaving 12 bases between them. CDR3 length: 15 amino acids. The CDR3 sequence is CASSPHTISTDTQYF. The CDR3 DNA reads TGTGCCAGCAGTCCCCACACGATTAGCACAGATACGCAGTATTTT.